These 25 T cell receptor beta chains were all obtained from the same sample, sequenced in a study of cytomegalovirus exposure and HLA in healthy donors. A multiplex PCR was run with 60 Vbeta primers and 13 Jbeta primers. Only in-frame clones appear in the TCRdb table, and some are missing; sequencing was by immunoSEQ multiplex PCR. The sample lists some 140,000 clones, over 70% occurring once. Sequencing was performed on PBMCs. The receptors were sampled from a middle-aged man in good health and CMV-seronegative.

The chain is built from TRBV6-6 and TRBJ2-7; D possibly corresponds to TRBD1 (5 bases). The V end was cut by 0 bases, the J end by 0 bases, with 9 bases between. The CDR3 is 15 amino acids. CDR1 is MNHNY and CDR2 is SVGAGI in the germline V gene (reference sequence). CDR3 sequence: CASSYSLTDSYEQYF. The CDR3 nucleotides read TGTGCCAGCAGTTACTCTCTGACAGACTCCTACGAGCAGTACTTC.

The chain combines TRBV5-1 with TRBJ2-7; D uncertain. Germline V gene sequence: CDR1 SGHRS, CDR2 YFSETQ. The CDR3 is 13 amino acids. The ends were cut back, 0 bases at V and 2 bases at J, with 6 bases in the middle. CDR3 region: CASSLDSTYEQYF. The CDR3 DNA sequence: TGCGCCAGCAGCTTGGACAGCACCTACGAGCAGTACTTC.

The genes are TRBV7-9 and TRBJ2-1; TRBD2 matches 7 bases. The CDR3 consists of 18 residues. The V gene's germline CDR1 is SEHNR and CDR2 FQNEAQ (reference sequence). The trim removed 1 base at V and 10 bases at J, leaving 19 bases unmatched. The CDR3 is CASSLVQTGWREPREQFF. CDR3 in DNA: TGTGCCAGCAGCTTAGTACAAACCGGGTGGCGGGAGCCCCGGGAGCAGTTCTTC. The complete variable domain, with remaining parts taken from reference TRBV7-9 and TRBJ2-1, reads DTGVSQNPRHKITKRGQNVTFRCDPISEHNRLYWYRQTLGQGPEFLTYFQNEAQLEKSRLLSDRFSAERPKGSFSTLEIQRTEQGDSAMYLCASSLVQTGWREPREQFFGPGTRLTVL.

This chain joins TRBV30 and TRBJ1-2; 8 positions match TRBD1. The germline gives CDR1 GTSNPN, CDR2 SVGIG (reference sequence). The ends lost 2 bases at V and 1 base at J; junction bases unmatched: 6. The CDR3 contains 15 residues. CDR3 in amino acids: CAWSHGTGGNYGYTF. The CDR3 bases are TGTGCCTGGAGTCACGGGACAGGAGGTAACTATGGCTACACCTTC. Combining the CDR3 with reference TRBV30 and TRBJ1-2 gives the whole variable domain SQTIHQWPATLVQPVGSPLSLECTVEGTSNPNLYWYRQAAGRGLQLLFYSVGIGQISSEVPQNLSASRPQDRQFILSSKKLLLSDSGFYLCAWSHGTGGNYGYTFGSGTRLTVV.

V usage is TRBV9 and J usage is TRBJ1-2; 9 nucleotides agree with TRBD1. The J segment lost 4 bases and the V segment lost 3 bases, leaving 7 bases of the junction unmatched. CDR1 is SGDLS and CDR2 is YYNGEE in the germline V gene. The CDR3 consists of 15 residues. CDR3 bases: TGTGCCAGCAGCGCGGGACAGGGAGGGGGCTATGGCTACACCTTC. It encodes CASSAGQGGGYGYTF.

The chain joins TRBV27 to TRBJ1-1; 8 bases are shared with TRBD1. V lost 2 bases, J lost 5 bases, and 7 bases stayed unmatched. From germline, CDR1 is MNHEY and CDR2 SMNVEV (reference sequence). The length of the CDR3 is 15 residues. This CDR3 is CASSLADRVGTEAFF. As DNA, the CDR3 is TGTGCCAGCAGTTTAGCGGACAGGGTCGGAACTGAAGCTTTCTTT.

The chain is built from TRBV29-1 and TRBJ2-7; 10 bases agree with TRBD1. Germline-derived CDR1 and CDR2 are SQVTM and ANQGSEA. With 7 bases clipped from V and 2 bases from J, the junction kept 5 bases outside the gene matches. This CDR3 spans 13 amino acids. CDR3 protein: CSASGTGAYEQYF. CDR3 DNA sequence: TGCAGCGCGTCCGGGACAGGGGCCTACGAGCAGTACTTC.

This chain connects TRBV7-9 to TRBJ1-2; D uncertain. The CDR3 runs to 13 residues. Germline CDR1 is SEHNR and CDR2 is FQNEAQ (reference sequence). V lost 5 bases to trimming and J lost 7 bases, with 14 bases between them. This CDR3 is CASSLPGSSGYTF. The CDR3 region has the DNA TGTGCCAGCAGCCTACCAGGATCCAGTGGCTACACCTTC.

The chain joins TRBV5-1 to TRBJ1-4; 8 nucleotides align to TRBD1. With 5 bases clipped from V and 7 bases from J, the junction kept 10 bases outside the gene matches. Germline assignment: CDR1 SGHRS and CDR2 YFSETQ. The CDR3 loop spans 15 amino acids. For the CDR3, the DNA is TGCGCCAGCAGTCCGCAGGGGGCTGGGGTTGAAAAACTGTTTTTT. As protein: CASSPQGAGVEKLFF.

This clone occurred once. DNA of the CDR3: TGTGCCAGCAGTTACACAGGGGGCTATGGCTACACCTTC. This encodes CASSYTGGYGYTF. J is TRBJ1-2 and V is TRBV6-5, with TRBD1 identical over 8 bases. Germline trimming cut 2 bases from V and 4 bases from J; bases unmatched to any gene: 0. The length of the CDR3 is 13 residues. From germline, CDR1 is MNHEY and CDR2 SVGAGI.

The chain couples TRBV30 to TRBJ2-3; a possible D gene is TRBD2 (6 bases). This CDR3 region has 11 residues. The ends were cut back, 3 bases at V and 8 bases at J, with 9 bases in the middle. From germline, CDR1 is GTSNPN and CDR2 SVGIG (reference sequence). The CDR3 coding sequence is TGTGCCTGGAGCGGGGGTAGTACGCAGTATTTT. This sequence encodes CAWSGGSTQYF.

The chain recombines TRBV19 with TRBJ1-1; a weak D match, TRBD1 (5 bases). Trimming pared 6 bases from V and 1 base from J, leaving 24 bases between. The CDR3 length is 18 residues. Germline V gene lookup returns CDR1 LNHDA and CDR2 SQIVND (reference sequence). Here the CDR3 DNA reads TGTGCCAGTAGCAAACGGCCGGGGGTAATATACGGGAACACTGAAGCTTTCTTT. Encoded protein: CASSKRPGVIYGNTEAFF.

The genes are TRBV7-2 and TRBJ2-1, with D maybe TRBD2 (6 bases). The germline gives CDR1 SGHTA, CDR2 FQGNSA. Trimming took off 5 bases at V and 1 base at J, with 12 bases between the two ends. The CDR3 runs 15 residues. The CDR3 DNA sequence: TGTGCCAGCAGCCCTCGGAGGGGTTCCTACAATGAGCAGTTCTTC. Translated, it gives CASSPRRGSYNEQFF.

For the CDR3, the DNA is TGTGCCAGCAGTTACTCGAGGCTGGAGACCCAGTACTTC. It is translated as CASSYSRLETQYF. This chain connects TRBV6-6 to TRBJ2-5; D not certain. CDR1 is MNHNY, CDR2 SVGAGI, per germline (reference sequence). V gave up 0 bases and J gave up 5 bases, with 7 bases separating them. This CDR3 region has 13 residues.

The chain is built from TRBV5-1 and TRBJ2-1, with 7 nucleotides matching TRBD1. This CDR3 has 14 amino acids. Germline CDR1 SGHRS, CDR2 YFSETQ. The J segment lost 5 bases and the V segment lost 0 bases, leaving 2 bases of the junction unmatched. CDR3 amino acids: CASSLGQGDNEQFF. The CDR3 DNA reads TGCGCCAGCAGCTTGGGACAGGGCGACAATGAGCAGTTCTTC.

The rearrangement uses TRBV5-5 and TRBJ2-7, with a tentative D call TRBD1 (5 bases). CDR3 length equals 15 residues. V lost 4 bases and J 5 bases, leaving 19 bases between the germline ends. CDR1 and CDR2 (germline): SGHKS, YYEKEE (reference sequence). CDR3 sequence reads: CASSIGVGHNNEQYF. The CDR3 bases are TGTGCCAGCAGCATAGGGGTCGGACATAACAACGAGCAGTACTTC.

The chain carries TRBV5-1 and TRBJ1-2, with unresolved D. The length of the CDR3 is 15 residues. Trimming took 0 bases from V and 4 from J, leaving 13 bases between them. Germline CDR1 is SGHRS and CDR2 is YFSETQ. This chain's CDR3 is CASSLDQVSFYGYTF. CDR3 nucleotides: TGCGCCAGCAGCTTGGACCAGGTCTCCTTCTATGGCTACACCTTC.

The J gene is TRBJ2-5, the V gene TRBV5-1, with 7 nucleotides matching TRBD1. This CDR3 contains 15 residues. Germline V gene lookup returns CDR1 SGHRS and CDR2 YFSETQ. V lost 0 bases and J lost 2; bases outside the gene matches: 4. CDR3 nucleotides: TGCGCCAGCAGCTTGGTTGGGACAGCTCAAGAGACCCAGTACTTC. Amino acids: CASSLVGTAQETQYF.

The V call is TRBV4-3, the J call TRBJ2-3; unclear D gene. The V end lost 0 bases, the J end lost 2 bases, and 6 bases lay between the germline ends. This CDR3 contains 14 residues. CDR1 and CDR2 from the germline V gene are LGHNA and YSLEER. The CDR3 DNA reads TGCGCCAGCAGCCAAGATCTCCCCACAGATACGCAGTATTTT. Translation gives CASSQDLPTDTQYF.

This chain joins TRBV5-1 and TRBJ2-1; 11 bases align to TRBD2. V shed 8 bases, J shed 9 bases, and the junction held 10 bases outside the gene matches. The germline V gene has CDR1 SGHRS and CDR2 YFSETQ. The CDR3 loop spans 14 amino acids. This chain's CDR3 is CASTGTSGVGEQFF. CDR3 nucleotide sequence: TGCGCCAGTACCGGGACTAGCGGCGTAGGTGAGCAGTTCTTC.

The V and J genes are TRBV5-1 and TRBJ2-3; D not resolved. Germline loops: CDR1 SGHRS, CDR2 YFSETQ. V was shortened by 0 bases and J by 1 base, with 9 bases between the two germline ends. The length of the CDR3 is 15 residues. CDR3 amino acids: CASSLVGVRTDTQYF. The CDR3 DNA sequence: TGCGCCAGCAGCTTGGTCGGAGTCCGCACAGATACGCAGTATTTT.

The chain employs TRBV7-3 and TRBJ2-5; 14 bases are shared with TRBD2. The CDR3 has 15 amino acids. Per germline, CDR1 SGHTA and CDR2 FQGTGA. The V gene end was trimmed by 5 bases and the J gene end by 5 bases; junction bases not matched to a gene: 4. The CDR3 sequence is CASSRGTSGGETQYF. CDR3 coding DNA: TGTGCCAGCAGCCGCGGGACTAGCGGGGGTGAGACCCAGTACTTC.

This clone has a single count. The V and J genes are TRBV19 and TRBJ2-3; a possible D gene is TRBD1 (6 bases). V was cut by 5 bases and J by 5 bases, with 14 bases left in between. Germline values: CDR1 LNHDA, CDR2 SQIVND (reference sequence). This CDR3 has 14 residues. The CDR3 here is CASSPQGSVDTQYF. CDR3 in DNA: TGTGCCAGTAGTCCACAGGGTTCGGTAGATACGCAGTATTTT.

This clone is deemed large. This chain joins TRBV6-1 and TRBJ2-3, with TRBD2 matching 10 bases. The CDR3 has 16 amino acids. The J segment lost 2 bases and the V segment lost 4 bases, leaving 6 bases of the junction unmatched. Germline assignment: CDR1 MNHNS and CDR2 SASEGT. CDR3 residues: CASSAGTSDATDTQYF. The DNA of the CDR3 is TGTGCCAGCAGTGCCGGGACTAGCGATGCCACAGATACGCAGTATTTT.

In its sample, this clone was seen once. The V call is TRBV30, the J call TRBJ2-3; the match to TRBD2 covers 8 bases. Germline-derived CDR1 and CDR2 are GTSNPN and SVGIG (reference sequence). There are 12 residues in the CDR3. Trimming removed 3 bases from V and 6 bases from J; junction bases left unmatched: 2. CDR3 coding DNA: TGTGCCTGGAGGACGGGAGGGGATACGCAGTATTTT. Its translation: CAWRTGGDTQYF. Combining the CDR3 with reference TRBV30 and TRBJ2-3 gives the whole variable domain SQTIHQWPATLVQPVGSPLSLECTVEGTSNPNLYWYRQAAGRGLQLLFYSVGIGQISSEVPQNLSASRPQDRQFILSSKKLLLSDSGFYLCAWRTGGDTQYFGPGTRLTVL.